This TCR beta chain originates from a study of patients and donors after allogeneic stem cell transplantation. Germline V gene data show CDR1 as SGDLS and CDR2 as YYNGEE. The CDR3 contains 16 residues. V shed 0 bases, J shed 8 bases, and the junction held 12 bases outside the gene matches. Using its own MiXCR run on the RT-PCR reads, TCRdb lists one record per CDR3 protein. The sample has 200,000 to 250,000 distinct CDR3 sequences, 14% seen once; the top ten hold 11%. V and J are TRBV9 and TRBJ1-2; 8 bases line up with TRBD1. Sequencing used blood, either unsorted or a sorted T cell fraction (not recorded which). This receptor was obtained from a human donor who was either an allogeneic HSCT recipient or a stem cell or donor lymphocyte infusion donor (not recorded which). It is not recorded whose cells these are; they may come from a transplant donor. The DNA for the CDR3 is TGTGCCAGCAGCGTAGAGGTTTGGCAGGGGGCGCAGGGCTACACCTTC. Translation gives CASSVEVWQGAQGYTF.